One T cell receptor beta chain is described in this entry. This sample is drawn from a study of shared clonotypes between healthy human individuals. Profiling relied on immunoSEQ multiplex PCR, and the TCRdb table lists in-frame clones only, not all of them. The sample shows about 2.3 million clones, over 90% of them seen only once. The CDR3 is made up of 14 amino acids. V was pared by 8 bases and J by 3 bases, with 9 bases of the junction left unmatched. From germline, CDR1 is MNHNS and CDR2 SASEGT. This receptor was taken from a man aged 18 to 30 in good health. Some clones in this sample may be carry-over from other donors' samples. Sequencing input: naive CD4+ T cells from PBMCs. As to subset: CD45RA+ positively selected. The chain has TRBV6-1 and TRBJ1-1; 7 nucleotides match TRBD1. The chain's CDR3 is CASRQGGSYTEAFF. The CDR3 DNA follows: TGTGCCAGCCGTCAAGGGGGCTCCTACACTGAAGCTTTCTTT.